The T cell receptor beta chain under discussion was sequenced for a study of T cell repertoires in cytomegalovirus infection. In TCRdb, the reads were re-called with MiXCR into one record per CDR3 protein. This table has about 700,000 distinct CDR3 sequences, roughly 30% appearing once. Trimming removed 3 bases from V and 5 bases from J, with 10 bases in between. The V gene's germline CDR1 is LNHNV and CDR2 YYDKDF (reference sequence). The CDR3 has 13 residues. Regarding this clonotype: Its antigen remains unknown.

Study results and caveats: Totalled public TCR beta family frequency picked out people who carried CMV plus the relevant HLA. In two of eight donors, the top clonotype was HLA-C-restricted CMV-specific.

Sample: cultured PBMCs, taken from culture after CMV antigen stimulation. The origin of this receptor is a human donor in good health (CMV status not recorded). Some clones in this sample may be carry-over from other donors' samples. This chain joins TRBV15 and TRBJ1-2, with a tentative D call TRBD1 (5 bases). CDR3 bases: TGTGCCACCAGCAGGCAGGGAGAGTATGGCTACACCTTC. It translates to CATSRQGEYGYTF.